The 29 T cell receptor beta chains below all came from one sample that was sequenced in a study of blood T cell repertoires in COVID-19 (dated by TCRdb to 2018 to 2020). The method was the immunoSEQ multiplex PCR assay. TCRdb re-hosts the immuneACCESS table, in-frame sequences only. Its copies lack some clones; in the studies checked, an unresolved V gene accounts for under half of them, and the cause for the rest is not known. The sample profile shows a few hundred thousand clones; under 90% of them were found once. 3.5% to 5% of the sample goes to the ten largest clones. Specimen: PBMCs or T cells enriched from blood (not recorded which). Receptor source: a man younger than 40 with acute COVID-19.

This clone was seen only once. This chain uses TRBV6-2 or TRBV6-3 with TRBJ1-2; D ambiguous. Trimming stripped 2 bases from V and 6 bases from J, with 10 bases between. CDR3 length equals 13 residues. Germline loops: CDR1 MNHEY, CDR2 SVGEGT. The CDR3: CASSYRGRHGYTF. In DNA, the CDR3 is TGTGCCAGCAGTTACCGAGGGAGGCATGGCTACACCTTC.

In DNA, the CDR3 is TGTGCCAGTAGTATCGGGACAGGGTCTCAGCCCCAGCATTTT. Translation: CASSIGTGSQPQHF. This sequence joins TRBV19 and TRBJ1-5; 9 bases match TRBD1. Germline CDR1 LNHDA, CDR2 SQIVND (reference sequence). The V gene end was trimmed by 3 bases and the J gene end by 6 bases; junction bases not matched to a gene: 3. The CDR3 length is 14 residues.

The chain employs TRBV3-1 (or the pseudogene TRBV3-2) and TRBJ2-5; D ambiguous. Germline V CDR1 and CDR2: LGHDT, YNNKEL (reference sequence). CDR3 length: 14 amino acids. Trimming shortened V by 1 base and J by 5 bases, and 11 bases separated the two germline ends. DNA for the CDR3: TGTGCCAGCAGCCAAGGGCGACTGTCGGAGACCCAGTACTTC. Protein sequence: CASSQGRLSETQYF.

The chain links TRBV27 to TRBJ1-2, with D possibly being TRBD1 (6 bases). This CDR3 is built from 13 residues. Trimming removed 2 bases from V and 7 bases from J, with 11 bases in between. Germline CDR1 MNHEY, CDR2 SMNVEV (reference sequence). For the CDR3, the DNA is TGTGCCAGCAGTTTACCAACAGGGATTGGCTACACCTTC. Translating gives CASSLPTGIGYTF.

The rearrangement links TRBV19 to TRBJ1-1, with no clear D. Germline loops: CDR1 LNHDA, CDR2 SQIVND (reference sequence). The CDR3 is 12 amino acids. Trimming took off 3 bases at V and 7 bases at J, with 9 bases between the two ends. CDR3 sequence: CASSMRLNEAFF. CDR3 nucleotide sequence: TGTGCCAGTAGTATGCGGTTAAATGAAGCTTTCTTT.

The CDR3 reads CASTRQGATEAFF. CDR3 nucleotide sequence: TGTGCCAGCACCCGACAGGGAGCCACTGAAGCTTTCTTT. The chain combines TRBV12-3 or TRBV12-4 with TRBJ1-1, with 7 bases aligning to TRBD1. V was pared by 7 bases and J by 4 bases, with 6 bases of the junction left unmatched. CDR3 length equals 13 residues.

The V and J genes are TRBV7-3 and TRBJ2-2, with 8 bases identical to TRBD2. The ends lost 1 base at V and 1 base at J; junction bases unmatched: 2. CDR1 SGHTA and CDR2 FQGTGA come from the germline V gene. The CDR3 is 16 residues long. The CDR3 reads CASSLIAGMNTGELFF. In nucleotides, the CDR3 is TGTGCCAGCAGCTTAATAGCGGGAATGAACACCGGGGAGCTGTTTTTT.

This rearrangement joins TRBV4-2 to TRBJ2-3; 9 bases are a match to TRBD2. The trim removed 0 bases at V and 5 bases at J, leaving 9 bases unmatched. CDR1 is LGHNA and CDR2 is YNFKEQ in the germline V gene. The CDR3 sequence is 17 residues long. For the CDR3, the DNA is TGTGCCAGCAGCCAAGAGACACAAGCGGGAGGCGTAGATACGCAGTATTTT. Translating gives CASSQETQAGGVDTQYF.

This clone was seen once. The chain couples TRBV5-6 to TRBJ1-1; D gene unclear. Trimming removed 0 bases from V and 7 bases from J, with 10 bases in between. The V gene's germline CDR1 is SGHDT and CDR2 YYEEEE. The CDR3 length is 13 residues. CDR3 protein: CASSLALGVEAFF. The CDR3 DNA is TGTGCCAGCAGCTTGGCCCTCGGGGTTGAAGCTTTCTTT.

This clone was detected ten times or more. V gene TRBV29-1 combines with J gene TRBJ2-3; TRBD1 is a possible D gene (5 bases). This CDR3 is built from 12 residues. V lost 7 bases to trimming and J lost 4 bases, with 12 bases between them. Per germline, CDR1 SQVTM and CDR2 ANQGSEA. In DNA form, the CDR3 reads TGCAGCGGGGGCGTAGTTGCAGATACGCAGTATTTT. Residues: CSGGVVADTQYF.

This chain connects TRBV9 to TRBJ2-1; 9 bases are a match to TRBD2. The V gene's germline CDR1 is SGDLS and CDR2 YYNGEE. This CDR3 is built from 18 residues. The V segment lost 3 bases and the J segment 0 bases; nucleotides outside the gene matches: 10. CDR3 amino acids: CASSDRGSGSRSYNEQFF. For the CDR3, the DNA is TGTGCCAGCAGCGACAGGGGTAGCGGGAGTCGCTCCTACAATGAGCAGTTCTTC.

In this sample, this clone turned up a few times. V gene TRBV4-1 combines with J gene TRBJ1-3, with D possibly being TRBD1 (6 bases). This CDR3 contains 17 residues. In germline, CDR1 is MGHRA, CDR2 YSYEKL. The V end lost 4 bases, the J end lost 7 bases, and 23 bases lay between the germline ends. CDR3 in amino acids: CASSRPPGGQGRNTIYF. The CDR3 DNA follows: TGCGCCAGCAGCCGCCCCCCGGGGGGCCAGGGGAGGAACACCATATATTTT.

The chain recombines TRBV28 with TRBJ1-5, with D perhaps TRBD1 (6 bases). The CDR3 spans 16 residues. The V and J ends lost 1 base and 5 bases respectively, with 15 bases between them. CDR1 and CDR2 (germline): MDHEN, SYDVKM. DNA for the CDR3: TGTGCCAGCAGTTTATCACTGGGGGCGAGAGATCAGCCCCAGCATTTT. Residues: CASSLSLGARDQPQHF.

The V gene is TRBV18, the J gene TRBJ2-1; TRBD2 might be the D (6 bases). This CDR3 spans 12 amino acids. Germline V gene sequence: CDR1 KGHSH, CDR2 LQKENI. Deletions cut 5 bases from V and 9 bases from J, with 11 bases between. CDR3 DNA: TGTGCCAGCTCATCGGGTAGCGGTGAGCAGTTCTTC. Protein: CASSSGSGEQFF.

The chain uses TRBV7-2 and TRBJ2-1, with a possible D match to TRBD1 (7 bases). The CDR3 loop spans 16 amino acids. The V gene's germline CDR1 is SGHTA and CDR2 FQGNSA. Trimming took 6 bases from V and 10 from J, leaving 25 bases between them. The CDR3 coding sequence is TGTGCCAGCAGGCCCCAGGGGGGTGACGGGTTAGCAGAGCAGTTCTTC. Protein sequence: CASRPQGGDGLAEQFF.

CDR3 region: CASSLGLVVAGELFF. CDR3 bases: TGTGCCAGCAGCCTTGGACTAGTCGTCGCCGGGGAGCTGTTTTTT. The chain recombines TRBV5-8 with TRBJ2-2, with 7 bases that match TRBD2. CDR3 size: 15 residues. Germline lookup yields CDR1 SGHTS and CDR2 YDEGEE. V was pared by 4 bases and J by 6 bases, with 9 bases of the junction left unmatched.

V is TRBV5-8 and J is TRBJ1-2, with D perhaps matching TRBD1 (5 bases). The CDR3 runs to 13 residues. Germline CDR1 reads SGHTS; CDR2 reads YDEGEE. Trimming left V 4 bases short and J 4 bases short, with 11 bases between. CDR3 sequence: CASSGGLLYGYTF. For the CDR3, the DNA is TGTGCCAGCAGCGGGGGACTCCTCTATGGCTACACCTTC.

This chain links TRBV4-2 with TRBJ2-1, with D maybe TRBD1 (6 bases). From germline, CDR1 is LGHNA and CDR2 YNFKEQ. V was trimmed by 1 base and J by 1 base, leaving 23 bases between them. The CDR3 is 20 residues long. In nucleotides, the CDR3 is TGTGCCAGCAGCCAAGTAGGGCGGGTGCGTTTAGGGGGATCCTACAATGAGCAGTTCTTC. This codes for CASSQVGRVRLGGSYNEQFF.

The chain joins TRBV24-1 to TRBJ2-3, with 9 bases fitting TRBD2. This CDR3 contains 14 residues. V dropped 8 bases and J dropped 8; count of bases not matched to a gene: 10. Germline lookup yields CDR1 KGHDR and CDR2 SFDVKD. The CDR3 here is CATMASGAPGTQYF. The CDR3 nucleotides are TGTGCCACCATGGCTAGCGGGGCTCCCGGTACGCAGTATTTT.

The chain couples TRBV24-1 to TRBJ2-2, with TRBD2 identical over 12 bases. This CDR3 has 16 residues. The ends lost 7 bases at V and 0 bases at J; junction bases unmatched: 2. The V gene's germline CDR1 is KGHDR and CDR2 SFDVKD. The CDR3 DNA reads as TGTGCCACCAGCCGGACTAGCGGGGCGAACACCGGGGAGCTGTTTTTT. Translated: CATSRTSGANTGELFF.

V is TRBV7-3 and J is TRBJ1-1; TRBD1 is a possible D gene (6 bases). Germline CDR1 is SGHTA and CDR2 is FQGTGA. Trimming took 6 bases from V and 0 from J, leaving 14 bases between them. This CDR3 has 15 amino acids. CDR3 bases: TGTGCCAGCAGTCTGAGCGGACAGTTGAACACTGAAGCTTTCTTT. Translating it yields CASSLSGQLNTEAFF. The whole variable domain, filled in from reference TRBV7-3 and TRBJ1-1, reads GAGVSQTPSNKVTEKGKYVELRCDPISGHTALYWYRQSLGQGPEFLIYFQGTGAADDSGLPNDRFFAVRPEGSVSTLKIQRTERGDSAVYLCASSLSGQLNTEAFFGQGTRLTVV.

This chain uses TRBV6-4 with TRBJ1-2; weak D call: TRBD1 (5 bases). Trimming shortened V by 2 bases and J by 6 bases, and 19 bases separated the two germline ends. CDR1 is MRHNA and CDR2 is SNTAGT in the germline V gene. There are 16 residues in the CDR3. The CDR3 DNA reads as TGTGCCAGCAGTGACACGCGTTTGGGGGGGAGAGATGGCTACACCTTC. Translating gives CASSDTRLGGRDGYTF.

This chain connects TRBV4-2 to TRBJ1-6; 9 nucleotides line up with TRBD1. V lost 4 bases, J lost 0 bases, and 7 bases stayed unmatched. The germline V gene encodes CDR1 LGHNA and CDR2 YNFKEQ. This CDR3 region has 18 residues. Written as DNA, the CDR3 is TGTGCCAGCAGCCGGAAAGACAGGGGGAGCTCCTATAATTCACCCCTCCACTTT. Amino acids: CASSRKDRGSSYNSPLHF.

The chain combines TRBV7-9 with TRBJ2-1, with D perhaps matching TRBD2 (5 bases). The CDR3 has 14 residues. Trimming pared 3 bases from V and 4 bases from J, leaving 10 bases between. Germline V gene lookup returns CDR1 SEHNR and CDR2 FQNEAQ (reference sequence). CDR3 sequence (DNA): TGTGCCAGCAGCTTCGGAGGTCCGTACAATGAGCAGTTCTTC. Translated, it gives CASSFGGPYNEQFF.

The V gene is TRBV5-1, the J gene TRBJ1-4; no clear D. CDR1 and CDR2 (germline): SGHRS, YFSETQ. The CDR3 is made up of 15 amino acids. Trimming took off 0 bases at V and 6 bases at J, with 12 bases between the two ends. As DNA, the CDR3 is TGCGCCAGCAGCTTGGCCGGGATGCTTCATGAAAAACTGTTTTTT. Translated, it gives CASSLAGMLHEKLFF.

This clone was counted once. The V and J genes are TRBV24-1 and TRBJ1-4, with D uncertain. V shed 7 bases and J shed 6 bases, with 17 bases lying between them. Per the germline V gene, CDR1 is KGHDR and CDR2 is SFDVKD. CDR3 length: 15 residues. The CDR3 coding sequence is TGTGCCACCAGCATTGTTAGAACCCGTCATGAAAAACTGTTTTTT. Its translation is CATSIVRTRHEKLFF.

The chain joins TRBV11-3 to TRBJ1-1; TRBD1 matches at 8 bases. The CDR3 is made up of 16 amino acids. Germline CDR1 reads SGHNT; CDR2 reads YENEEA. Trimming cost V 0 bases and J 1 base; bases outside gene matches: 4. CDR3 region: CASSLDVGTGNTEAFF. The CDR3 DNA is TGTGCCAGCAGCTTAGATGTAGGGACAGGGAACACTGAAGCTTTCTTT. The full variable domain, rest sourced from reference TRBV11-3 and TRBJ1-1, is EAGVVQSPRYKIIEKKQPVAFWCNPISGHNTLYWYLQNLGQGPELLIRYENEEAVDDSQLPKDRFSAERLKGVDSTLKIQPAELGDSAVYLCASSLDVGTGNTEAFFGQGTRLTVV.

The chain combines TRBV27 with TRBJ2-7, with D perhaps TRBD1 (5 bases). Germline lookup yields CDR1 MNHEY and CDR2 SMNVEV (reference sequence). The CDR3 sequence is 14 residues long. Trimming removed 0 bases from V and 2 bases from J, with 8 bases in between. The CDR3 region is CASSLSPTAYEQYV. DNA of the CDR3: TGTGCCAGCAGTTTATCCCCGACAGCCTACGAGCAGTACGTC.

This clone was recorded a few times. The chain carries TRBV2 and TRBJ1-5; D might be TRBD1 (5 bases). CDR1 is SNHLY and CDR2 is FYNNEI in the germline V gene. Trimming pared 6 bases from V and 1 base from J, leaving 10 bases between. This CDR3 contains 14 residues. CDR3 amino acids: CASRTETSNQPQHF. CDR3 nucleotide sequence: TGTGCCAGCAGGACAGAGACAAGCAATCAGCCCCAGCATTTT.